The T cell receptor (beta chain) under discussion was sequenced for a study of OX40 agonist ivuxolimab in advanced cancers. General notes on the study: Ivuxolimab was an agonistic, fully human IgG2 monoclonal antibody directed against OX40 (CD134), a costimulatory receptor. In the dose-escalation cohort, over 65% of patients were male, and the mean age was approximately 60 years, with a range of roughly 20 to 79. The paper describes the monotherapy dose-escalation part (N ≈ 52 patients) of the phase I trial of ivuxolimab. Prior anti-PD-1, anti-PD-L1 or anti-CTLA-4 therapy was permitted, and checkpoint inhibitors had been received by roughly 42% of dose-escalation patients. Of the roughly 52 dose-escalation patients, hepatocellular carcinoma was present in 19, melanoma in around 15, renal cell carcinoma in 9 and head and neck cancer in 9. Intravenous ivuxolimab was administered to patients every 2 weeks at six dose levels: 0.01, 0.1, 0.3, 1.5, 3 and 10 mg/kg. Partial responses occurred in three dose-escalation patients: two with cutaneous melanoma and one with hepatocellular carcinoma. The point of sequencing TCRbeta in the periphery was to test whether ivuxolimab changed TCR sequence diversity and drove clonal T-cell expansion. Overall results and qualifications from the work: After ivuxolimab, CD8+ T cells had more expanded clones than CD4+ T cells on average. The antigen specificity of the peripheral T cells that underwent clonal expansion was not determined. In the 0.1-3.0 mg/kg groups, partial responders were among the patients with the lowest normalized peripheral clonal expansion, particularly in CD8+ T cells. At doses from 0.1 to 3.0 mg/kg, clonal expansion was seen in both CD4+ and CD8+ blood T cells between baseline and week 6. Low levels of normalized T-cell clonal expansion were also shown by some nonresponding patients.

Notes on this clone: Its recognized antigen is unknown. The junction and the germline gene differ at one end; a read error may be behind it.

Genomic DNA was extracted from sorted cells for sequencing of the TCRbeta CDR3 region. TCRbeta CDR3 regions were sequenced using the immunoSEQ Assay. TCRdb retrieved this table from immuneACCESS and kept in-frame rearrangements only. Not all clones are present; in checked studies, unresolved V genes account for under half, and no reason is known for the remainder. This sample lists 80,000 or so clones; more than 80% were detected once. Around 2% of the sample is taken by the ten largest. The trial excluded patients who had a history of autoimmune disease or were on systemic immunosuppression. Peripheral blood for TCR sequencing was collected from all dose cohorts at baseline, on cycle 4 day 1, and on cycle 7 day 1. The samples were taken from a phase I, first-in-human, multicenter, open-label dose-escalation trial of ivuxolimab. Adults with locally advanced or metastatic melanoma, renal cell carcinoma, hepatocellular carcinoma or head and neck squamous cell carcinoma were enrolled in the trial. Before TCR sequencing, CD4+ T cells and CD8+ T cells from peripheral blood were sorted into separate populations.

The receptor comes from an adult with an advanced solid tumor such as melanoma, head and neck, liver or kidney cancer. Sequenced material: CD4+ or CD8+ T cells sorted from blood, taken in a trial of the OX40 agonist ivuxolimab.

The nucleotides read TGCAGTGCTAGGAGTCGGAATGAGGAGTTCTTC. This sequence encodes CSARSRNEEFF. This chain is built from TRBV20-1 and TRBJ2-1, with the D segment identity uncertain. The germline V gene (reference sequence) yields DFQATT for CDR1 and SNEGSKA for CDR2. The CDR3 sequence holds 11 residues, the cysteine and phenylalanine included. Only CDR3 DNA remains: 33 bases, in frame from the first base.